This T cell receptor beta chain comes out of a study of beta chain features in type 1 diabetes. The overall study: In all, approximately 110 million sorted cells from all samples were analyzed. Findings and caveats of the study: When VDJ junctions were examined, type 1 diabetes patients showed fewer insertions and more deletions.

Every bit of the isolated RNA underwent reverse transcription, so sequencing read expressed TCRB transcripts. Naive, central memory and regulatory T cell samples came to a mean of roughly 3.6 million reads. TCRdb's table, derived via immunoSEQ multiplex PCR, lists solely in-frame clones and lacks some. The sample includes 300,000 to 450,000 clones, roughly 12% of them seen just once. This clone turned up a few times. Its specificity is not known. The sequence derives from a young man in good health. The material sequenced was naive CD4+ T cells from blood.

CDR3 nucleotides: TGTGCCAGCAGCTTAGAGGCGAGGGGGCAAGATACGCAGTATTTT. Translation gives CASSLEARGQDTQYF. V usage is TRBV7-9 and J usage is TRBJ2-3; 7 bases are shared with TRBD1. CDR1 SEHNR and CDR2 FQNEAQ come from the germline V gene (reference sequence). The CDR3 length is 15 residues. Trimming took 1 base from V and 5 from J; bases not matched to a gene: 6. Based on the CDR3 plus reference TRBV7-9 and TRBJ2-3, the full variable domain is DTGVSQNPRHKITKRGQNVTFRCDPISEHNRLYWYRQTLGQGPEFLTYFQNEAQLEKSRLLSDRFSAERPKGSFSTLEIQRTEQGDSAMYLCASSLEARGQDTQYFGPGTRLTVL.